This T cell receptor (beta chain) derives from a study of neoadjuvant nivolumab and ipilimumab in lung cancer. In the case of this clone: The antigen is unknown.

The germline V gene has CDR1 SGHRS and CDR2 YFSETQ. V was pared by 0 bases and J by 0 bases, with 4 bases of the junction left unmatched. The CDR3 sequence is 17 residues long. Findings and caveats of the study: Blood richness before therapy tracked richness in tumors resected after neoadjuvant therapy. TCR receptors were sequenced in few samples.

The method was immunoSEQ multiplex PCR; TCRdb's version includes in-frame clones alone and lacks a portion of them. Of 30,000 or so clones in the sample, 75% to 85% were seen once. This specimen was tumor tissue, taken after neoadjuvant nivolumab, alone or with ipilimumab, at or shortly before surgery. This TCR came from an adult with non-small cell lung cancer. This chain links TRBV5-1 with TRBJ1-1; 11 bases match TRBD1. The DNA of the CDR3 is TGCGCCAGCAGCTTGGGGGGACAGGGGGATATGAACACTGAAGCTTTCTTT. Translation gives CASSLGGQGDMNTEAFF.